These T cell receptor beta chains were read from a single sample in a study of CD8+CD57+ T cells in acquired aplastic anemia. TCRdb re-called the reads through MiXCR, storing one row per CDR3 protein. The data hold roughly 250,000 distinct CDR3 sequences, with roughly 82% observed a single time. Sequenced sample: sorted CD4+, CD8+, or CD8+CD57+ T cells (not recorded which) from PBMCs. All receptors derive from a human donor with aplastic anemia. Both conserved end residues are part of each CDR3.

>TRBV7-8|TRBJ1-1
CASSAQSGQGEAFF
>TRBV7-3|TRBJ2-5
CATSISGGEQDEAF
>TRBV11-3|TRBJ2-3
CASSLILAADTQYF
>TRBV24-1|TRBJ1-2
CATFRDRANYGYTF
>TRBV7-9|TRBJ1-1
CASSLDRTGSSEAFF
>TRBV11-2|TRBJ2-2
CASSPMPEEELFF
>TRBV15|TRBJ1-5
CATSRTGDNQPQHF
>TRBV12-3/TRBV12-4|TRBJ1-2
CASSLGGLMSYTF
>TRBV7-2|TRBJ2-5
CAGRLAGETQYF
>TRBV20-1|TRBJ2-5
CSASWLAGGTQYF
>TRBV7-2|TRBJ2-7
CASSFHPDGEDYF
>TRBV7-2|TRBJ2-3
CASGEAGRHATYF
>TRBV7-8|TRBJ1-2
CASSSGETGGYFYTF
>TRBV9|TRBJ2-5
CATSRGSDTQTLYF
>TRBV9|TRBJ1-5
CASSLSPGRQLQHF
>TRBV19|TRBJ1-1
CASSPQGGTEAFF
>TRBV20-1|TRBJ2-7
CSARKRHEKDF
>TRBV7-9|TRBJ2-1
CASSLQGSWGADEQFF
>TRBV7-3|TRBJ1-2
CASTIESDGVVYGYTF
>TRBV7-9|TRBJ2-5
CGTSFQRSGGSDEF
>TRBV7-3|TRBJ1-5
CASSLSSGSEDTHF
>TRBV7-2|TRBJ2-7
CASSFTETPDKQYF
>TRBV7-9|TRBJ2-3
CASRDQGRDRQYF
>TRBV5-5|TRBJ2-3
CASSSSQDTDTQYF
>TRBV7-2|TRBJ2-3
CASGVGGNNTYFF
>TRBV2|TRBJ1-1
CASSDGVRNTEAFF
>TRBV9|TRBJ1-2
CASSWGGGSEDGYTF
>TRBV7-8|TRBJ2-5
CASSRSQETQYF
>TRBV15|TRBJ1-4
CASSKVAGESGEKLFF
>TRBV7-8|TRBJ2-1
CASSFAGGAGTHYQFF
>TRBV11-2|TRBJ2-5
CASSVDLTETQYF
>TRBV7-7|TRBJ2-2
CASSPGRGTGELFF
>TRBV7-9|TRBJ1-6
CASSALGEGSPFHF
>TRBV7-2|TRBJ2-3
CASSFRGGVADTQYF
>TRBV9|NA
CASSVEEDEQYF
>TRBV5-6|TRBJ2-3
CASSLEGAQYF
>TRBV9|TRBJ2-1
CASGYLGNMQFF
>TRBV5-4|TRBJ2-3
CASSFTSEWVQSTDTQYF
>TRBV9|TRBJ1-2
CASGLDRDIQYFGYTF
>TRBV24-1|TRBJ2-1
CATSDRTGVGEQFF
>TRBV2|TRBJ2-3
CASGERRTGATHF
>TRBV5-1|TRBJ1-2
CASSLAQGQGVYGYTF
>TRBV7-8|TRBJ1-6
CASSLAGGHDTHLHF
>TRBV25-1|TRBJ1-2
CASSEGGSNYGYTF
>TRBV7-9|TRBJ1-6
CASGLGGGDTQSPLHF
>TRBV2|TRBJ2-3
CASGDGGREVRRF
>TRBV7-6|TRBJ1-1
CASSLALGTKAAQFF
>TRBV7-9|TRBJ2-1
CATSRVRGGGNEQFF
>TRBV9|TRBJ2-1
CASSDGGLHAQFF
>TRBV10-1|TRBJ1-1
CSNITTTTEAFF
>TRBV19|TRBJ2-1
CASSLRQTYNEQFF
>TRBV7-9|TRBJ2-1
CASSLERSGDTDEQFF